This is a list of T cell receptor beta chains from one sample in a study of T cells in narcolepsy. The table came from immunoSEQ multiplex PCR; TCRdb's copy has only in-frame clones and leaves some out. There are around 20,000 clones in the sample; roughly 87% occur only once, and over 1.5% lies in the top ten. The specimen was memory (CD45RA-) CD4+ T cells from blood. These receptors were obtained from a human donor in good health. Both conserved end residues are part of each CDR3. Each record gives: V gene, J gene, D gene, CDR3 protein. D genes are given only for firm matches.

TRBV6-5	TRBJ1-2	-	CASSYGGGSYTF
TRBV7-3	TRBJ2-1	-	CASSLFAGNEQFF
TRBV7-6	TRBJ2-1	-	CASSGIHSEQFF
TRBV28	TRBJ1-2	-	CASSSRRWGAGYGYTF
TRBV27	TRBJ1-5	-	CASSFLSGDSNQPQHF
TRBV11-3	TRBJ2-1	TRBD2	CASSLAGGRGDEQFF
TRBV2	TRBJ1-5	-	CASSDQFGQPQHF
TRBV27	TRBJ1-5	TRBD1	CASSSSTGVDQPQHF
TRBV28	TRBJ1-5	TRBD1	CASSWTGGNSNQPQHF
TRBV20-1	TRBJ2-7	TRBD1	CSARGTYEQYF